The present TCR beta chain was sequenced within a study of Graves' ophthalmopathy and Graves' hyperthyroidism. The study amplified TCR beta CDR3 regions using RNA transcripts. Amplification began with first-round RT-PCR using HTBI primers, then second-round multiplex PCR was performed. TCRdb reanalysed the multiplex PCR reads using MiXCR and keeps one entry per CDR3 protein. The data contain about 590,000 distinct CDR3 sequences, under 45% of them singletons. Additional autoimmune diseases, uncontrolled infections, pregnancy or lactation disqualified patients. The diagnostic workup employed clinical symptoms, serum thyroxine, TRAb, thyroid ultrasound and orbital computed tomography. Germline V gene sequence: CDR1 ENHRY, CDR2 SYGVKD. The V segment lost 4 bases and the J segment 4 bases; nucleotides outside the gene matches: 3. This CDR3 has 15 amino acids. Study results and caveats: The model flagged ophthalmopathy progression at 65% to 71% sensitivity and 72% to 75% specificity.

Notes on this clonotype: The antigen is unknown.

This chain joins TRBV10-3 and TRBJ2-5; 13 nucleotides agree with TRBD2. Sequences were obtained from peripheral blood or thyroid tissue (not recorded which). The sequence derives from an adult man with Graves' hyperthyroidism. The CDR3 loop is CAISVGTSGIETQYF. The CDR3 region has the DNA TGTGCCATCAGTGTTGGGACTAGCGGGATAGAGACCCAGTACTTC.